These 20 T cell receptor beta chains came from one sample sequenced in a study of blood T cell repertoires in COVID-19. Profiling relied on immunoSEQ multiplex PCR, and the TCRdb table lists in-frame clones only, not all of them. Among some 64,000 clones listed, 78% were seen once. Sequenced sample: peripheral blood. The receptors derive from a man aged 55 to 69 with COVID-19, enrolled during active disease.

The J gene is TRBJ1-5, the V gene TRBV18; D is undetermined. Trimming removed 3 bases at V and 3 bases at J, with 9 bases between. Germline V gives CDR1 KGHSH, CDR2 LQKENI. The CDR3 loop spans 14 amino acids. Written as DNA, the CDR3 is TGTGCCAGCTCACCCTACCGGGACAATCAGCCCCAGCATTTT. This encodes CASSPYRDNQPQHF.

The chain uses TRBV5-6 and TRBJ1-4; D remains unclear. Per germline, CDR1 SGHDT and CDR2 YYEEEE. This CDR3 spans 17 amino acids. The ends were cut back, 2 bases at V and 8 bases at J, with 22 bases in the middle. The CDR3 protein is CASSLYNTPGIEEKLFF. The CDR3 DNA follows: TGTGCCAGCAGCTTATATAATACGCCAGGTATTGAGGAAAAACTGTTTTTT.

CDR3 nucleotides: TGTGCCAGCAGTCCGCGGACAGTGGACTATGGCTACACCTTC. Its protein is CASSPRTVDYGYTF. This sequence joins TRBV6-5 and TRBJ1-2, with a tentative D call TRBD1 (6 bases). V was trimmed by 5 bases and J by 3 bases, leaving 13 bases between them. CDR3 length: 14 residues. CDR1 and CDR2 from the germline V gene are MNHEY and SVGAGI.

The gene calls are TRBV5-5 and TRBJ2-3; the D is unclear. The CDR3 covers 11 residues. V was shortened by 5 bases and J by 6 bases, with 7 bases between the two germline ends. CDR1 is SGHKS and CDR2 is YYEKEE in the germline V gene (reference sequence). CDR3 sequence (DNA): TGTGCCAGCAGACTCGCGGATACGCAGTATTTT. It yields the protein CASRLADTQYF.

This clone was counted once. V gene TRBV6-5 combines with J gene TRBJ1-6, with 7 nucleotides matching TRBD1. Germline V gene data show CDR1 as MNHEY and CDR2 as SVGAGI. The CDR3 covers 14 residues. V shed 5 bases and J 9 bases; nucleotides not matched to a gene: 7. The CDR3 reads CASSPTGQVSPLHF. For the CDR3, the DNA is TGTGCCAGCAGTCCGACAGGGCAAGTTTCACCCCTCCACTTT.

V is TRBV10-3 and J is TRBJ2-5; 9 bases are shared with TRBD2. Per germline, CDR1 ENHRY and CDR2 SYGVKD. Trimming took 10 bases from V and 5 from J; bases not matched to a gene: 8. This CDR3 contains 13 residues. The DNA for the CDR3 is TGTGCCACCAATAGCGGGGGTGCGGAGACCCAGTACTTC. The encoded protein is CATNSGGAETQYF.

This rearrangement joins TRBV18 to TRBJ2-7, with no clear D. V shed 3 bases and J shed 1 base, with 16 bases lying between them. The CDR3 sequence is 16 residues long. The germline V gene encodes CDR1 KGHSH and CDR2 LQKENI. The CDR3 region has the DNA TGTGCCAGCTCACCCGATAGTCTGGGCTGGTCCTACGAGCAGTACTTC. Translating it yields CASSPDSLGWSYEQYF.

This chain connects TRBV27 to TRBJ2-2, with 7 bases aligning to TRBD1. Trimming took 5 bases from V and 0 from J; bases not matched to a gene: 6. Per the germline V gene, CDR1 is MNHEY and CDR2 is SMNVEV (reference sequence). The CDR3 length is 16 residues. CDR3 residues: CASSPDRPSNTGELFF. Here the CDR3 DNA reads TGTGCCAGCAGTCCGGACAGGCCATCGAACACCGGGGAGCTGTTTTTT.

This chain connects TRBV11-2 to TRBJ1-3; D not certain. Germline-derived CDR1 and CDR2 are SGHAT and FQNNGV. V dropped 1 base and J dropped 3 bases, with 7 bases sitting between them. The CDR3 contains 14 residues. The CDR3 nucleotides read TGTGCCAGCAGCTTAGGAACTCTTGGAAACACCATATATTTT. Translating it yields CASSLGTLGNTIYF.

This chain connects TRBV4-2 to TRBJ1-1, with TRBD1 matching 7 bases. Trimming cost V 4 bases and J 2 bases; bases outside gene matches: 10. The germline CDR1 and CDR2 sequences are LGHNA and YNFKEQ. The CDR3 totals 16 residues. The chain's CDR3 is CASSPSGQVRNTEAFF. The CDR3 coding sequence is TGTGCCAGCAGCCCATCCGGACAGGTACGAAACACTGAAGCTTTCTTT.

The chain recombines TRBV6-1 with TRBJ2-3, with TRBD2 identical over 8 bases. Germline V gene lookup returns CDR1 MNHNS and CDR2 SASEGT. The CDR3 is made up of 16 amino acids. V was clipped by 4 bases and J by 6 bases; unmatched bases: 12. Here the CDR3 reads CASSAIAGNSGDTQYF. The CDR3 nucleotides read TGTGCCAGCAGTGCCATAGCGGGGAACTCGGGGGATACGCAGTATTTT.

The chain has TRBV30 and TRBJ2-1, with 7 bases lining up with TRBD2. V lost 0 bases and J lost 10; bases outside the gene matches: 9. Germline loops: CDR1 GTSNPN, CDR2 SVGIG (reference sequence). The CDR3 has 14 residues. Here the CDR3 DNA reads TGTGCCTGGAGTGTCTCTAGCGGAGGGGAAGAGCAGTTCTTC. This encodes CAWSVSSGGEEQFF.

This chain links TRBV28 with TRBJ1-1; TRBD1 matches 11 bases. J lost 5 bases, V lost 6 bases, and 11 bases had no gene match. There are 16 residues in the CDR3. Germline values: CDR1 MDHEN, CDR2 SYDVKM. The CDR3 nucleotides are TGTGCCAGCAGCCCCTCCCCCGGGACAGGGGGGACTGAAGCTTTCTTT. It yields the protein CASSPSPGTGGTEAFF.

In its sample, this clone was seen a few times. The chain has TRBV6-5 and TRBJ1-5; D remains unclear. V lost 4 bases and J 5 bases, leaving 6 bases between the germline ends. CDR1 and CDR2 (germline): MNHEY, SVGAGI. CDR3 length: 12 residues. CDR3 loop: CASSFRDQPQHF. CDR3 DNA sequence: TGTGCCAGCAGTTTTCGGGATCAGCCCCAGCATTTT.

This clone was seen a few times. The rearrangement uses TRBV5-4 and TRBJ1-5, with TRBD1 identical over 7 bases. Germline trimming cut 7 bases from V and 4 bases from J; bases unmatched to any gene: 8. The CDR3 is 14 residues long. Germline CDR1 SGHNT, CDR2 YYREEE (reference sequence). The CDR3 nucleotides are TGTGCCAGCTCCCCAGGGGGGCTTAATCAGCCCCAGCATTTT. This translates into CASSPGGLNQPQHF.

The rearrangement joins TRBV19 to TRBJ2-1; 8 bases map to TRBD1. V lost 3 bases, J lost 0 bases, and 4 bases stayed unmatched. Germline CDR1 reads LNHDA; CDR2 reads SQIVND (reference sequence). CDR3 length: 16 amino acids. The CDR3 DNA follows: TGTGCCAGTAGTATCCAGGGGGCCGGCTCCTACAATGAGCAGTTCTTC. Its translation: CASSIQGAGSYNEQFF.

The chain is built from TRBV19 and TRBJ2-4, with TRBD2 as a possible D gene (5 bases). The CDR3 totals 18 residues. Trimming took off 1 base at V and 1 base at J, with 17 bases between the two ends. Germline assignment: CDR1 LNHDA and CDR2 SQIVND (reference sequence). CDR3 DNA sequence: TGTGCCAGTAGTATAGGTGTTCTAGCCCAGTCGGCCAAAAACATTCAGTACTTC. Translation gives CASSIGVLAQSAKNIQYF.

The V gene is TRBV7-9, the J gene TRBJ2-1; 8 nucleotides line up with TRBD1. V lost 5 bases to trimming and J lost 10 bases; unmatched junction nucleotides: 4. The CDR3 is 12 amino acids. CDR1 is SEHNR and CDR2 is FQNEAQ in the germline V gene (reference sequence). CDR3 in DNA: TGTGCCAGCAGCCCCCAGGGGGCCGAGCAGTTCTTC. Amino acids: CASSPQGAEQFF. The whole variable domain, remainder taken from reference TRBV7-9 and TRBJ2-1, is DTGVSQNPRHKITKRGQNVTFRCDPISEHNRLYWYRQTLGQGPEFLTYFQNEAQLEKSRLLSDRFSAERPKGSFSTLEIQRTEQGDSAMYLCASSPQGAEQFFGPGTRLTVL.

The V gene is TRBV29-1, the J gene TRBJ1-2; no clear D. Germline CDR1 is SQVTM and CDR2 is ANQGSEA. The CDR3 sequence is 12 residues long. Trimming took 6 bases from V and 9 from J, leaving 17 bases between them. CDR3 protein: CSVADTGESYTF. For the CDR3, the DNA is TGCAGCGTGGCCGATACGGGAGAGAGCTACACCTTC. Complete variable domain (other parts from reference TRBV29-1 and TRBJ1-2): SAVISQKPSRDICQRGTSLTIQCQVDSQVTMMFWYRQQPGQSLTLIATANQGSEATYESGFVIDKFPISRPNLTFSTLTVSNMSPEDSSIYLCSVADTGESYTFGSGTRLTVV.

The chain recombines TRBV15 with TRBJ2-3; 8 positions agree with TRBD2. The V gene's germline CDR1 is LNHNV and CDR2 YYDKDF (reference sequence). The length of the CDR3 is 16 residues. The junction had 6 bases not matched to a gene; V was cut back by 4 bases and J by 0 bases. The CDR3 loop reads CATSNPERGSTDTQYF. In DNA form, the CDR3 reads TGTGCCACCAGCAACCCTGAGCGGGGGAGCACAGATACGCAGTATTTT. Looking up the rest from reference TRBV15 and TRBJ2-3 gives the full variable domain: DAMVIQNPRYQVTQFGKPVTLSCSQTLNHNVMYWYQQKSSQAPKLLFHYYDKDFNNEADTPDNFQSRRPNTSFCFLDIRSPGLGDTAMYLCATSNPERGSTDTQYFGPGTRLTVL.